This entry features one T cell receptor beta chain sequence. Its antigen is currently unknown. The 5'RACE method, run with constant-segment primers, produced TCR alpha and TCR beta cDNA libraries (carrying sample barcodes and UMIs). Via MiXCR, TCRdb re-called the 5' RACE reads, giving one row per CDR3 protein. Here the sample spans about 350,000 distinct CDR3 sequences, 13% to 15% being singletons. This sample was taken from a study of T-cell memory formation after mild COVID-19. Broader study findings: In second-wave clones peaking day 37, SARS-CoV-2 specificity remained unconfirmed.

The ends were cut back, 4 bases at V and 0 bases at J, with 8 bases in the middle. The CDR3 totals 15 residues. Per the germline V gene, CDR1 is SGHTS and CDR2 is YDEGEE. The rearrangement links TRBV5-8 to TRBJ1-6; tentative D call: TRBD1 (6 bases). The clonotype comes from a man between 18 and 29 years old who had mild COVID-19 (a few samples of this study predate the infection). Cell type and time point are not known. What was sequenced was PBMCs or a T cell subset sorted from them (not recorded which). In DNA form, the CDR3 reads TGTGCCAGCAGCGACAGGAGCTCCTATAATTCACCCCTCCACTTT. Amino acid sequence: CASSDRSSYNSPLHF. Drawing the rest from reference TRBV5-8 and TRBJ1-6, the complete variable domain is EAGVTQSPTHLIKTRGQQATLRCSPISGHTSVYWYQQALGLGLQFLLWYDEGEERNRGNFPPRFSGRQFPNYSSELNVNALELEDSALYLCASSDRSSYNSPLHFGNGTRLTVT.